Listed below are T cell receptor beta chains from one sample, sequenced in a study of blood T cell repertoires in COVID-19. Sequencing used immunoSEQ multiplex PCR; TCRdb keeps in-frame clones, though not all of them. Here the sample spans about 130,000 clones, about 83% being singletons. The sequencing sample was made of peripheral blood. Source of these receptors: a human donor in a cohort sampled during active COVID-19. Both conserved end residues are part of each CDR3. D genes are given only for firm matches. Clone size appears in some rows only: once, few, many, or a class for an expanded clone.

>TRBJ2-2|NA|NA|TRBV11-3
TGTGCCAGCAGGATGACAGAAGACACCGGGGAGCTGTTTTTT
CASRMTEDTGELFF
>TRBJ1-1|NA|NA|TRBV28
TGTGCCAGCAGTACCAGGGGCCCTACCTTGAACACTGAAGCTTTCTTT
CASSTRGPTLNTEAFF
>TRBJ1-3|TRBD1|once|TRBV5-1
TGCGCCAGCAGTCCCGGGACAGGGGGCTCTGGAAACACCATATATTTT
CASSPGTGGSGNTIYF
>TRBJ2-1|NA|NA|TRBV28
TGTGCCAGCGAAACTGGCGGAACCTACAATGAGCAGTTCTTC
CASETGGTYNEQFF
>TRBJ1-1|NA|NA|TRBV25-1
TGTGCCAGCAGGGTTGTCGGTGAAGCTTTCTTT
CASRVVGEAFF
>TRBJ2-7|TRBD2|NA|TRBV28
TGTGCCAGCAGTTTGGCCGGGACTACGATTTACGAGCAGTACTTC
CASSLAGTTIYEQYF
>TRBJ1-1|TRBD1|NA|TRBV18
TGTGCCAGCTCAACGGACAGGGTTGCAGGGAACACTGAAGCTTTCTTT
CASSTDRVAGNTEAFF
>TRBJ1-2|NA|NA|TRBV3-1/TRBV3-2
TGTGCCAGCAGCCAAGAGGACAGACTTCGCTATGGCTACACCTTC
CASSQEDRLRYGYTF
>TRBJ2-2|NA|few|TRBV12-3/TRBV12-4
TGTGCCAGCAGCCGTTACACCGGGGAGCTGTTTTTT
CASSRYTGELFF
>TRBJ1-5|TRBD1|NA|TRBV18
TGTGCCAGCTCACCGGGTGGGACAGGCAATCAGCCCCAGCATTTT
CASSPGGTGNQPQHF
>TRBJ2-1|NA|NA|TRBV6-2/TRBV6-3
TGTGCCAGCAGTTACTCGATCTTTCGTTTAGCGGCCCTGTACAATGAGCAGTTCTTC
CASSYSIFRLAALYNEQFF
>TRBJ1-4|TRBD1|NA|TRBV6-6
TGTGCCACCAAAGACAGGGATAATGAAAAACTGTTTTTT
CATKDRDNEKLFF
>TRBJ2-2|TRBD1|NA|TRBV18
TGTGCCAGCTCACCACCGGGACAGGGTGCGTTGATCGGGGAGCTGTTTTTT
CASSPPGQGALIGELFF
>TRBJ2-3|TRBD2|once|TRBV5-1
TGCGCCAGCAGCTTGGGGAGTAGCGGGAAAACAGATACGCAGTATTTT
CASSLGSSGKTDTQYF
>TRBJ2-7|NA|NA|TRBV10-3
TGTGCCATCAGTGAGTCGGGCAACGAGCAGTACTTC
CAISESGNEQYF